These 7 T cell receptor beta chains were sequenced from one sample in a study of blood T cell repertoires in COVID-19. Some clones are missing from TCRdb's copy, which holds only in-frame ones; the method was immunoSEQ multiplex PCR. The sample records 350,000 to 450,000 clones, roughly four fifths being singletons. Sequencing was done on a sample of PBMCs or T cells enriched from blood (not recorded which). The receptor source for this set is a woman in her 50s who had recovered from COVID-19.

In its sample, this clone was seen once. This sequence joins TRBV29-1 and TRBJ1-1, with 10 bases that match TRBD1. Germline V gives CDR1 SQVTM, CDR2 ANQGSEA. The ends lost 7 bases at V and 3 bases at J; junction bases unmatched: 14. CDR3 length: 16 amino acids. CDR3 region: CSAKSDRGLVDTEAFF. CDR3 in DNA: TGCAGCGCCAAGTCTGACAGGGGGCTGGTGGACACTGAAGCTTTCTTT. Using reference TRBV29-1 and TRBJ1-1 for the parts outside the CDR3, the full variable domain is SAVISQKPSRDICQRGTSLTIQCQVDSQVTMMFWYRQQPGQSLTLIATANQGSEATYESGFVIDKFPISRPNLTFSTLTVSNMSPEDSSIYLCSAKSDRGLVDTEAFFGQGTRLTVV.

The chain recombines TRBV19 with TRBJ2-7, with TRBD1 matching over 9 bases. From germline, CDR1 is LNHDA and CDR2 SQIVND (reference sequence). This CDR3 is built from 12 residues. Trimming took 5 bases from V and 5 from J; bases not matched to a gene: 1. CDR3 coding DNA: TGTGCCAGTAGTGACAGGGGGAACGAGCAGTACTTC. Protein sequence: CASSDRGNEQYF.

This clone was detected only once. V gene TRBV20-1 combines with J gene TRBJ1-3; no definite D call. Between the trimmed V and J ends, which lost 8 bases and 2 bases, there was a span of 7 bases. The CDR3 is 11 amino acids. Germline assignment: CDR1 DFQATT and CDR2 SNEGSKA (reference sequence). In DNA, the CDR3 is TGCAGTCTCACAGCTGGAAACACCATATATTTT. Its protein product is CSLTAGNTIYF.

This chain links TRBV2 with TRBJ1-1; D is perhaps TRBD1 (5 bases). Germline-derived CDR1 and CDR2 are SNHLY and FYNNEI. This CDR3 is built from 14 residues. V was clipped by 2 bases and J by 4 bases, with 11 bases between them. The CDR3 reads CASSESGFGTEAFF. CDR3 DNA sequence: TGTGCCAGCAGTGAATCAGGGTTCGGCACTGAAGCTTTCTTT.

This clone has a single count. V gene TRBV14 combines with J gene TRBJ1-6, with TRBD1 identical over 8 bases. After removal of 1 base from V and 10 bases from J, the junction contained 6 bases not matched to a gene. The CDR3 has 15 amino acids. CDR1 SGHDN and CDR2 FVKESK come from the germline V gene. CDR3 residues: CASSQGTGYGSPLHF. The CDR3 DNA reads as TGTGCCAGCAGCCAAGGGACAGGGTATGGGTCACCCCTCCACTTT. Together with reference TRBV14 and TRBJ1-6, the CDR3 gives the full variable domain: EAGVTQFPSHSVIEKGQTVTLRCDPISGHDNLYWYRRVMGKEIKFLLHFVKESKQDESGMPNNRFLAERTGGTYSTLKVQPAELEDSGVYFCASSQGTGYGSPLHFGNGTRLTVT.

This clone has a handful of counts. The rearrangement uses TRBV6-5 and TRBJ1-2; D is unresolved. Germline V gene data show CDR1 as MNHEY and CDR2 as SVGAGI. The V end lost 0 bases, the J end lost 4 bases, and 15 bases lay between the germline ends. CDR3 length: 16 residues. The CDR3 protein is CASSYSTGAGRYGYTF. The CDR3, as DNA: TGTGCCAGCAGTTACTCCACCGGTGCAGGCCGCTATGGCTACACCTTC.

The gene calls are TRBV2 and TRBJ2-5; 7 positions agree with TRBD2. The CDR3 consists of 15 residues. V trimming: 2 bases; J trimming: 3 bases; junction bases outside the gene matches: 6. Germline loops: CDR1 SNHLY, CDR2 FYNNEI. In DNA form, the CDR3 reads TGTGCCAGCAGTGAATTGGGACTACAGAAAGAGACCCAGTACTTC. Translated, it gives CASSELGLQKETQYF. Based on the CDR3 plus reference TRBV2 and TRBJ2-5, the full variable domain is EPEVTQTPSHQVTQMGQEVILRCVPISNHLYFYWYRQILGQKVEFLVSFYNNEISEKSEIFDDQFSVERPDGSNFTLKIRSTKLEDSAMYFCASSELGLQKETQYFGPGTRLLVL.